This is a list of T cell receptor beta chains from one sample in a study of T cell responses to AZD1222 COVID-19 vaccine. Assay: immunoSEQ multiplex PCR; the TCRdb copy retains only in-frame clones and omits some. The sample lists about 170,000 clones, 90% occurring once. This material consisted of peripheral blood, taken on day 0 of AZD1222 vaccination. The receptor source for this set is an adult in good health. CDR3s leave out the opening cysteine and the closing phenylalanine or tryptophan. Each record gives: V gene, CDR3 protein.

TRBV4-3 | ASSHPSGGVATGELF
TRBV6-2/TRBV6-3 | ASSYSRGPKDEQY
TRBV7-2 | ASSPTGQAYEQY
TRBV5-6 | ASSPAGYNEQF
TRBV27 | ASRTTGFYGYT
TRBV7-9 | ASSLGSGAKQY
TRBV7-6 | ASSQRTGDHQPQH
TRBV7-2 | ASSLGGLPSSYNEQF
TRBV4-1 | ASSQVWGSNQPQH
TRBV7-8 | ASSLEPGTVGYGYT
TRBV2 | ASSEGGLATNTGELF
TRBV7-2 | ASSSLQRRGGWDEQF
TRBV2 | ASSEIGGTEAF
TRBV11-2 | ASSSSRLAGNTDTQY